The clone carrying this T cell receptor beta chain was recorded many times. Antigen: not known. At one of its ends the junction is not consistent with the germline gene, which may arise from a read error. RNA transcripts served as the template for amplifying TCR beta CDR3 regions. The HTBI primer set drove a first-round RT-PCR of the TCR CDR3. TCRdb passed the multiplex PCR reads through MiXCR, listing each CDR3 protein once. In the table there are about 840,000 distinct CDR3 sequences, 35% to 45% of which are singletons. The data are from a study of T cells in Graves' hyperthyroidism and ophthalmopathy. Study-wide results and caveats: Ophthalmopathy and stable hyperthyroidism were told apart by a 13 V-J model.

This sample holds PBMCs from about 9.3 ml fresh peripheral blood. Sequencing used blood. The sequence derives from a young man with Graves' hyperthyroidism.

The CDR3 reads CASSSDRNEKLFF. The CDR3 nucleotides read TGTGCCAGCAGCTCCGATAGAAATGAAAAACTGTTTTTT. This sequence joins TRBV5-1 and TRBJ1-4; D is uncertain. This CDR3 contains 13 residues. Germline V CDR1 and CDR2: SGHRS, YFSETQ. Using reference TRBV5-1 and TRBJ1-4 for the parts outside the CDR3, the full variable domain is KAGVTQTPRYLIKTRGQQVTLSCSPISGHRSVSWYQQTPGQGLQFLFEYFSETQRNKGNFPGRFSGRQFSNSRSEMNVSTLELGDSALYLCASSSDRNEKLFFGSGTQLSVL.